What follows describes a single T cell receptor beta chain. This sample is part of a study of monozygotic twins with inflammatory bowel disease. From 3500 ng of total RNA, each TCR library was prepared. Amplification used two nested PCRs: 16 cycles, then 9 cycles, on TCRalpha/TCRbeta cDNA. TCRdb reprocessed the 5' RACE reads and reports one entry per CDR3 protein, with no DNA. The sample holds about 330,000 distinct CDR3 sequences. The CDR3 loop spans 14 amino acids. Looked up from germline, CDR1 is MGHDK and CDR2 is SYGVNS. The chain is built from TRBV25-1 and TRBJ2-7; TCRdb gives TRBD1 as the D gene, but with no DNA this cannot be confirmed. Sequencing was done on a sample of blood. The receptor's source is a human donor with ulcerative colitis or Crohn's disease, or a healthy co-twin of an affected twin (not recorded which). CDR3 sequence reads: CASSETGLTYEQYF.